A single sample is the source of the 14 T cell receptor beta chains below, sequenced in a study of shared clonotypes between healthy human individuals. The repertoire was sequenced with immunoSEQ multiplex PCR; TCRdb's copy has only in-frame clones and lacks some. This table holds 190,000 or so clones, approximately 61% found once. Material for sequencing was memory CD4+ T cells sorted from blood. Documented subset: CD45RA-negative fraction. The receptors stem from a man aged 25-40 years in good health.

The CDR3 DNA reads as TGCGCCAGCAGCCGCCTCCCCCAAGAGACCCAGTACTTC. It yields the protein CASSRLPQETQYF. V usage is TRBV4-1 and J usage is TRBJ2-5; D is unresolved. The CDR3 contains 13 residues. Between the trimmed V and J ends, which lost 4 bases and 1 base, there was a span of 7 bases. Germline values: CDR1 MGHRA, CDR2 YSYEKL.

The genes are TRBV18 and TRBJ2-5, with D perhaps being TRBD1 or TRBD2 (5 bases each). Germline CDR1 reads KGHSH; CDR2 reads LQKENI. V lost 3 bases, J lost 5 bases, and 22 bases lay in between. The CDR3 contains 17 residues. The CDR3 loop reads CASSPTGRVSNGETQYF. CDR3 nucleotide sequence: TGTGCCAGCTCACCGACGGGACGCGTATCGAATGGGGAGACCCAGTACTTC.

V usage is TRBV18 and J usage is TRBJ2-7; D unresolved. The CDR3 length is 13 residues. The ends were cut back, 0 bases at V and 5 bases at J, with 8 bases in the middle. CDR1 is KGHSH, CDR2 LQKENI, per germline. The CDR3 protein is CASSPPGVHEQYF. CDR3 nucleotides: TGTGCCAGCTCACCACCAGGCGTACACGAGCAGTACTTC.

The genes are TRBV7-8 and TRBJ2-1, with unresolved D. CDR1 SGHVS and CDR2 FQNEAQ come from the germline V gene. Deletions cut 3 bases from V and 5 bases from J, with 14 bases between. This CDR3 is built from 15 residues. DNA of the CDR3: TGTGCCAGCAGCTTCCTAGTAATGGATCACAATGAGCAGTTCTTC. Translation: CASSFLVMDHNEQFF.

The rearrangement uses TRBV4-2 and TRBJ1-5, with D unresolved. The V end was cut by 0 bases, the J end by 2 bases, with 8 bases between. This CDR3 spans 15 amino acids. The germline CDR1 and CDR2 sequences are LGHNA and YNFKEQ. CDR3 region: CASSQEWEGNQPQHF. The CDR3 nucleotides are TGTGCCAGCAGCCAAGAATGGGAGGGCAATCAGCCCCAGCATTTT.

The chain links TRBV30 to TRBJ2-7, with no clear D. V gave up 3 bases and J gave up 2 bases, with 5 bases separating them. Germline V lookup: CDR1 GTSNPN, CDR2 SVGIG (reference sequence). The CDR3 runs to 11 residues. The CDR3 DNA reads TGTGCCTGGAGGGGCACCTACGAGCAGTACTTC. It encodes CAWRGTYEQYF. Drawing the rest from reference TRBV30 and TRBJ2-7, the complete variable domain is SQTIHQWPATLVQPVGSPLSLECTVEGTSNPNLYWYRQAAGRGLQLLFYSVGIGQISSEVPQNLSASRPQDRQFILSSKKLLLSDSGFYLCAWRGTYEQYFGPGTRLTVT.

CDR3 loop: CAIVRASSTDTQYF. Written as DNA, the CDR3 is TGTGCCATCGTTAGGGCCAGTAGCACAGATACGCAGTATTTT. The V gene is TRBV28, the J gene TRBJ2-3; D gene uncertain. Per germline, CDR1 MDHEN and CDR2 SYDVKM. The CDR3 loop spans 14 amino acids. Trimming removed 10 bases at V and 0 bases at J, with 14 bases between.

This clone was counted once. This sequence joins TRBV27 and TRBJ2-7; the D gene could be TRBD1 or TRBD2 (6 bases each). Germline values: CDR1 MNHEY, CDR2 SMNVEV (reference sequence). The ends were cut back, 2 bases at V and 2 bases at J, with 7 bases in the middle. The CDR3 contains 13 residues. The DNA for the CDR3 is TGTGCCAGCAGTTTAAGGGGGGCCTACGAGCAGTACTTC. Translation: CASSLRGAYEQYF.

This chain links TRBV14 with TRBJ2-3; unclear D gene. Trimming cost V 0 bases and J 2 bases, with 6 bases left between them. Germline values: CDR1 SGHDN, CDR2 FVKESK. The CDR3 is made up of 14 amino acids. CDR3 DNA sequence: TGTGCCAGCAGCCAAGACTCCAACACAGATACGCAGTATTTT. Its translation is CASSQDSNTDTQYF.

For the CDR3, the DNA is TGTGCCAGCTCCGTAACAGGGACGTCAACAGATACGCAGTATTTT. Residues: CASSVTGTSTDTQYF. The V gene is TRBV18, the J gene TRBJ2-3, with D perhaps matching TRBD1 (6 bases). The ends were cut back, 6 bases at V and 3 bases at J, with 16 bases in the middle. CDR1 is KGHSH, CDR2 LQKENI, per germline. The length of the CDR3 is 15 residues.

V and J are TRBV7-9 and TRBJ2-1, with D perhaps TRBD2 (6 bases). The CDR3 has 16 residues. Trimming took off 5 bases at V and 5 bases at J, with 19 bases between the two ends. Germline assignment: CDR1 SEHNR and CDR2 FQNEAQ (reference sequence). Written as DNA, the CDR3 is TGTGCCAGCAGCAATGGCACGGGACTGGCCAACAATGAGCAGTTCTTC. Translation: CASSNGTGLANNEQFF.

The chain couples TRBV6-6 to TRBJ2-2; D is unresolved. Trimming took off 2 bases at V and 2 bases at J, with 0 bases between the two ends. The CDR3 runs to 12 residues. The V gene's germline CDR1 is MNHNY and CDR2 SVGAGI (reference sequence). DNA of the CDR3: TGTGCCAGCAGTTACAACACCGGGGAGCTGTTTTTT. This codes for CASSYNTGELFF.

The table lists this clone with a few counts. The chain carries TRBV4-2 and TRBJ2-5, with 10 bases that match TRBD2. The V and J ends lost 0 bases and 2 bases, in that order; junction bases with no gene match: 15. The CDR3 covers 20 residues. Germline-derived CDR1 and CDR2 are LGHNA and YNFKEQ. The CDR3: CASSQELLASGRIRQETQYF. The CDR3 DNA reads TGTGCCAGCAGCCAAGAATTGTTGGCTAGCGGGAGAATAAGGCAAGAGACCCAGTACTTC.

This clone showed up just once. The rearrangement joins TRBV7-9 to TRBJ1-1; D possibly corresponds to TRBD1 (6 bases). The CDR3 runs to 14 residues. The germline CDR1 and CDR2 sequences are SEHNR and FQNEAQ (reference sequence). V was clipped by 5 bases and J by 1 base, with 11 bases between them. CDR3: CASSEQQGNTEAFF. The CDR3 DNA reads as TGTGCCAGCAGCGAGCAACAGGGGAACACTGAAGCTTTCTTT.